This T cell receptor (beta chain) was observed in a study of blood T cell repertoires in COVID-19. Background on the study: From the United States, Italy and Spain came samples of acute and convalescent COVID-19. T cells, B-cell-depleted T cells, or PBMCs supplied cDNA or gDNA.

In the original workflow: Estimation of nucleated cell counts was performed using reference gene primer amplification. Only in-frame clones appear in the TCRdb table, and some are missing; sequencing was by immunoSEQ multiplex PCR. The DNA gave D and trimming, while V, J and clone size come from that table. This table holds 280,000 or so clones, about 87% found once. The CDR3 loop spans 14 amino acids. Germline V lookup: CDR1 KGHSH, CDR2 LQKENI. The V gene end was trimmed by 4 bases and the J gene end by 8 bases; junction bases not matched to a gene: 5. This TCR derives from a woman in her 30s who had recovered from COVID-19. The sample comprised peripheral blood. This chain joins TRBV18 and TRBJ1-4; 9 nucleotides align to TRBD1. CDR3 bases: TGTGCCAGCTCACTACAGGGGGCCCACGAAAAACTGTTTTTT. Encoded protein: CASSLQGAHEKLFF.